Below are 14 T cell receptor beta chains sequenced from a single sample in a study of technical replicates of blood from several donors. TCRdb keeps only in-frame clones here, not all; method: immunoSEQ multiplex PCR. This table has 55,000 to 70,000 clones, 86% appearing once. Sequenced sample: PBMCs. These receptors all come from a human donor in good health. Some clones in this sample may be carry-over from other donors' samples.

This rearrangement joins TRBV19 to TRBJ1-5; tentatively, D is TRBD1 (6 bases). Per the germline V gene, CDR1 is LNHDA and CDR2 is SQIVND (reference sequence). The CDR3 is 19 residues long. V shed 7 bases and J shed 3 bases, with 28 bases lying between them. The CDR3 here is CASTGLLNRVEEYNQPQHF. For the CDR3, the DNA is TGTGCCAGTACCGGGTTGTTAAACAGGGTCGAGGAGTACAATCAGCCCCAGCATTTT.

J is TRBJ2-7 and V is TRBV15, with TRBD2 matching over 10 bases. Trimming took 1 base from V and 6 from J; bases not matched to a gene: 6. CDR3 size: 15 residues. Germline V gene data show CDR1 as LNHNV and CDR2 as YYDKDF (reference sequence). The CDR3 coding sequence is TGTGCCACCAGCAGAGCAGCGGGAGGGCCTTTCGAGCAGTACTTC. The encoded protein is CATSRAAGGPFEQYF.

The chain is built from TRBV4-2 and TRBJ1-1, with 12 bases fitting TRBD1. The CDR3 totals 16 residues. CDR1 is LGHNA, CDR2 YNFKEQ, per germline. V shed 3 bases, J shed 2 bases, and the junction held 4 bases outside the gene matches. CDR3 protein: CASSHGTGGLNTEAFF. The CDR3 DNA reads TGTGCCAGCAGCCACGGGACAGGGGGCCTTAACACTGAAGCTTTCTTT.

The chain employs TRBV16 and TRBJ2-3, with D possibly matching TRBD1 (5 bases). The germline V gene encodes CDR1 KGHSY and CDR2 FQNENV. The V end lost 0 bases, the J end lost 4 bases, and 8 bases lay between the germline ends. The CDR3 is made up of 14 amino acids. This CDR3 is CASSQSAGSDTQYF. CDR3 coding DNA: TGTGCCAGCAGCCAATCGGCAGGGTCAGATACGCAGTATTTT.

The V and J genes are TRBV4-1 and TRBJ2-1, with D perhaps TRBD2 (6 bases). CDR3 size: 18 residues. Between the trimmed V and J ends, which lost 2 bases and 4 bases, there was a span of 21 bases. CDR1 is MGHRA, CDR2 YSYEKL, per germline. The CDR3 loop reads CASSQTPGRPVSYNEQFF. Here the CDR3 DNA reads TGCGCCAGCAGCCAAACCCCGGGGAGGCCAGTATCATACAATGAGCAGTTCTTC.

This chain connects TRBV7-6 to TRBJ2-2; 10 bases match TRBD2. The CDR3 has 16 amino acids. After removal of 7 bases from V and 4 bases from J, the junction contained 9 bases not matched to a gene. Germline CDR1 and CDR2: SGHVS and FNYEAQ. The CDR3 DNA sequence: TGTGCCAGCATCGAAGGAGCGGGGGGGGGCACCGGGGAGCTGTTTTTT. Encoded protein: CASIEGAGGGTGELFF.

The genes are TRBV5-1 and TRBJ2-7; 7 bases agree with TRBD2. The CDR3 extends over 13 amino acids. With V trimmed by 5 bases and J by 5 bases, 7 bases remained unmatched. Looked up from germline, CDR1 is SGHRS and CDR2 is YFSETQ. In nucleotides, the CDR3 is TGCGCCAGCAGGCCGGGGGGAACCCACGAGCAGTACTTC. It yields the protein CASRPGGTHEQYF.

The rearrangement links TRBV27 to TRBJ2-7; TRBD1 aligns across 8 bases. Germline V gene data show CDR1 as MNHEY and CDR2 as SMNVEV (reference sequence). The CDR3 is 14 amino acids. The junction had 6 bases not matched to a gene; V was cut back by 6 bases and J by 2 bases. CDR3 region: CASSFGTGAYEQYF. DNA for the CDR3: TGTGCCAGCAGCTTCGGGACAGGAGCCTACGAGCAGTACTTC.

This chain links TRBV6-6 with TRBJ1-1; 7 positions match TRBD1. Trimming took 4 bases from V and 1 from J; bases not matched to a gene: 6. Looked up from germline, CDR1 is MNHNY and CDR2 is SVGAGI (reference sequence). The CDR3 runs to 15 residues. The CDR3 bases are TGTGCCAGCAGTTCACCGGGACAGAGGAACACTGAAGCTTTCTTT. Translating gives CASSSPGQRNTEAFF.

The CDR3: CASSIAGTGLVKTQYF. The CDR3 DNA follows: TGTGCCAGCAGCATTGCCGGGACAGGACTGGTGAAGACCCAGTACTTC. V gene TRBV5-4 combines with J gene TRBJ2-5; 8 nucleotides align to TRBD1. Germline V gene lookup returns CDR1 SGHNT and CDR2 YYREEE (reference sequence). Trimming at V came to 4 bases and at J to 6 bases, leaving 14 bases not matched to a gene. CDR3 length: 16 residues.

This chain links TRBV25-1 with TRBJ2-3; D uncertain. The CDR3 is 12 residues long. The V and J ends lost 8 bases and 5 bases respectively, with 11 bases between them. Germline V gene sequence: CDR1 MGHDK, CDR2 SYGVNS. CDR3 nucleotides: TGTGCCAGCTCGTCGATCGGAGATACGCAGTATTTT. Its translation is CASSSIGDTQYF.

The chain employs TRBV14 and TRBJ2-6, with 8 bases identical to TRBD1. The CDR3 length is 18 residues. The trim removed 4 bases at V and 4 bases at J, leaving 12 bases unmatched. CDR1 and CDR2 from the germline V gene are SGHDN and FVKESK. The CDR3 region is CASSRAGRGQVGANVLTF. CDR3 sequence (DNA): TGTGCCAGCAGCCGGGCCGGCAGGGGGCAGGTCGGGGCCAACGTCCTGACTTTC. Full variable domain (outside the CDR3, taken from reference TRBV14 and TRBJ2-6): EAGVTQFPSHSVIEKGQTVTLRCDPISGHDNLYWYRRVMGKEIKFLLHFVKESKQDESGMPNNRFLAERTGGTYSTLKVQPAELEDSGVYFCASSRAGRGQVGANVLTFGAGSRLTVL.

Comment on this clone: Other DNA variants within this sample encode the same CDR3. The CDR3 nucleotides read TGTGCCAGCAGTTACCGGGGGGTTAACACTGAAGCTTTCTTT. It translates to CASSYRGVNTEAFF. The genes are TRBV6-5 and TRBJ1-1; possibly TRBD1 for D (5 bases). V was cut by 2 bases and J by 2 bases, with 9 bases left in between. The CDR3 covers 14 residues. The germline gives CDR1 MNHEY, CDR2 SVGAGI.

The chain has TRBV7-6 and TRBJ2-1, with 7 bases identical to TRBD1. Germline V lookup: CDR1 SGHVS, CDR2 FNYEAQ. V lost 4 bases to trimming and J lost 6 bases; unmatched junction nucleotides: 6. CDR3 size: 14 residues. CDR3 residues: CASSSRTGANEQFF. In DNA, the CDR3 is TGTGCCAGCAGCTCCCGCACAGGGGCCAATGAGCAGTTCTTC.